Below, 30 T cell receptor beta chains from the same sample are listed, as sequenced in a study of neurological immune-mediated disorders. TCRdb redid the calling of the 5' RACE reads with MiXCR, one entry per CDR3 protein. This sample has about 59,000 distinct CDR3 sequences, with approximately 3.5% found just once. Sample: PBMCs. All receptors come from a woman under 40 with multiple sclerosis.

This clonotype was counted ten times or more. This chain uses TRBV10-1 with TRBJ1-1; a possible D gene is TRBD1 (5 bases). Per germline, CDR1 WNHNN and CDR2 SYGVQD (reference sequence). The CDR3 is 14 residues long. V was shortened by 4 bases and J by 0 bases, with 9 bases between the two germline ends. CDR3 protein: CASSAYRMNTEAFF. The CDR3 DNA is TGCGCCAGCAGTGCGTACAGGATGAACACTGAAGCTTTCTTT.

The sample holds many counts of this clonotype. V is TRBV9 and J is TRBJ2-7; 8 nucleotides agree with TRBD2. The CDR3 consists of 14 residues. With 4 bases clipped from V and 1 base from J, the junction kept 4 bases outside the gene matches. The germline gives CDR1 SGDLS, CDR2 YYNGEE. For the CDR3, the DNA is TGTGCCAGCAGCCGGGGGGGCCGATCCTACGAGCAGTACTTC. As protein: CASSRGGRSYEQYF.

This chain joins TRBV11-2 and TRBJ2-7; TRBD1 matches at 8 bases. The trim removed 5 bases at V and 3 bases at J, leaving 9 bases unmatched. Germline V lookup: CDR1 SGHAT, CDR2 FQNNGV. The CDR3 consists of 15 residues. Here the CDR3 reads CASSRGTGTLYEQYF. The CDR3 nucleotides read TGTGCCAGCAGCCGCGGGACAGGTACACTCTACGAGCAGTACTTC.

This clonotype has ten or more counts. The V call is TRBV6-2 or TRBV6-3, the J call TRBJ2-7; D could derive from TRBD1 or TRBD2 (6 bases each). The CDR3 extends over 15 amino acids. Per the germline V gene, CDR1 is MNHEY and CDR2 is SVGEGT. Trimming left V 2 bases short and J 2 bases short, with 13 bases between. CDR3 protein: CASSYERGPPYEQYF. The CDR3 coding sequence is TGTGCCAGCAGTTACGAACGGGGGCCCCCCTACGAGCAGTACTTC.

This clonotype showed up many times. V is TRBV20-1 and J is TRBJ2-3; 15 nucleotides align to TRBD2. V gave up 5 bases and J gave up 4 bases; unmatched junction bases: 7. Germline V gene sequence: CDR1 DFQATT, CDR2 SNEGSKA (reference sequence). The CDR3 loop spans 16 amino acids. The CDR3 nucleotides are TGCAGTGCTCAAGGACTAGCGGGAGGGCCCTCAGATACGCAGTATTTT. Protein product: CSAQGLAGGPSDTQYF.

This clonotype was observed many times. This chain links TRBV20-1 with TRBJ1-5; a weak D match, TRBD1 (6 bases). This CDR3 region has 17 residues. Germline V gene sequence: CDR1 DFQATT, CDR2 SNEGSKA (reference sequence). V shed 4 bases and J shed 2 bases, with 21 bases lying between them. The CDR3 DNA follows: TGCAGTGCTACGAGCCAAGGGACACCCCGGGGCAATCAGCCCCAGCATTTT. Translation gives CSATSQGTPRGNQPQHF.

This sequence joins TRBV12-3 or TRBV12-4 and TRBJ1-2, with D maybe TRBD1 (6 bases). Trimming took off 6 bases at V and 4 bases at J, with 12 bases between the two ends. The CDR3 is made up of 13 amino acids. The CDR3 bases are TGTGCCAGCAGCCCCGACAGGCTCTATGGCTACACCTTC. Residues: CASSPDRLYGYTF.

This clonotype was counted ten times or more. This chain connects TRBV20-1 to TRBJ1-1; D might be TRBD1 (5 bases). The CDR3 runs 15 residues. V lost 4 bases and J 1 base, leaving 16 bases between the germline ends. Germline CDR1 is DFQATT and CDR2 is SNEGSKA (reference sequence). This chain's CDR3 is CSATELVGTNTEAFF. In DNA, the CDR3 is TGCAGTGCTACGGAGTTAGTCGGGACGAACACTGAAGCTTTCTTT.

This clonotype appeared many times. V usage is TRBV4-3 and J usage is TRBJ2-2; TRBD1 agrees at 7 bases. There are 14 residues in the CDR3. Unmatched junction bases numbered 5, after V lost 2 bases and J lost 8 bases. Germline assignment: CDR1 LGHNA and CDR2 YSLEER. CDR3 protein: CASSQIRGRGELFF. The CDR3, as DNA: TGCGCCAGCAGCCAAATCAGGGGGAGAGGGGAGCTGTTTTTT.

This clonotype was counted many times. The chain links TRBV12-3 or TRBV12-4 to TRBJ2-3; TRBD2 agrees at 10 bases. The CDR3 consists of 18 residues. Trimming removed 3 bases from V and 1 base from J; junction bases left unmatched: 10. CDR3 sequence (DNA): TGTGCCAGCAGTTTTAAAGCGGGAGGGCCAAGGGGCACAGATACGCAGTATTTT. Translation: CASSFKAGGPRGTDTQYF.

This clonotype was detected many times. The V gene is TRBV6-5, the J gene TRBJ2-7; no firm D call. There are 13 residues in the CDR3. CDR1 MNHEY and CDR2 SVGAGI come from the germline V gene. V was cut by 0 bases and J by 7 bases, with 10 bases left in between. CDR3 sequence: CASSYSPAQEQYF. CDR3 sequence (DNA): TGTGCCAGCAGTTACTCTCCGGCCCAGGAGCAGTACTTC.

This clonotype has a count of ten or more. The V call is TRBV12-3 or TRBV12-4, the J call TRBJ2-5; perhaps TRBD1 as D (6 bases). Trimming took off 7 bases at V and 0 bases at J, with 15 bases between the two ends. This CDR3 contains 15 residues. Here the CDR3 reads CASNPGQVYQETQYF. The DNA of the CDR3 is TGTGCCAGCAATCCGGGACAAGTATACCAAGAGACCCAGTACTTC.

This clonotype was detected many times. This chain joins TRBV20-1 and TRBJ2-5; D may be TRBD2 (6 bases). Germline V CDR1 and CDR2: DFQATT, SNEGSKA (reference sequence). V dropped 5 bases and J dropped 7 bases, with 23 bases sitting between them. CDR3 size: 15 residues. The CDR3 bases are TGCAGTGCTTACGCGCTCCGGGACTCAGAGTTGACCCAGTACTTC. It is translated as CSAYALRDSELTQYF.

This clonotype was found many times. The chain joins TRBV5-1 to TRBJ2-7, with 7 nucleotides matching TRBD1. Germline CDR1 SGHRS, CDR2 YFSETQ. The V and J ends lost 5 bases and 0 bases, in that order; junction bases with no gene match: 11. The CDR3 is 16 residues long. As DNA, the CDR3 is TGCGCCAGCAGTAAAAGTGACAGGGCAGCCTCCTACGAGCAGTACTTC. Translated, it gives CASSKSDRAASYEQYF.

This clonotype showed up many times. The CDR3 nucleotides read TGTGCCAGCAGAGTCTCGAATCAGCCCCAGCATTTT. Amino acids: CASRVSNQPQHF. This sequence joins TRBV7-3 and TRBJ1-5; no clear D. The CDR3 loop spans 12 amino acids. In germline, CDR1 is SGHTA, CDR2 FQGTGA. V was cut by 6 bases and J by 4 bases, with 7 bases left in between.

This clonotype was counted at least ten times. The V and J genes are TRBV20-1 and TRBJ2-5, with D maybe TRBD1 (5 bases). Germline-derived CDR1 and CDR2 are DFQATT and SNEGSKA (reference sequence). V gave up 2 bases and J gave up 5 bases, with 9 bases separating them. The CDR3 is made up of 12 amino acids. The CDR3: CSARQGWETQYF. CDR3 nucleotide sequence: TGCAGTGCTAGACAGGGTTGGGAGACCCAGTACTTC.

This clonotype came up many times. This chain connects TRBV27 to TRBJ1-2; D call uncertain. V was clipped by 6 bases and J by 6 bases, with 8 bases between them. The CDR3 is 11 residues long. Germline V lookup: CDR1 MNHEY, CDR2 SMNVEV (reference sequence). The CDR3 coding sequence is TGTGCCAGCAGGTTCAAGCATGGCTACACCTTC. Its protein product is CASRFKHGYTF.

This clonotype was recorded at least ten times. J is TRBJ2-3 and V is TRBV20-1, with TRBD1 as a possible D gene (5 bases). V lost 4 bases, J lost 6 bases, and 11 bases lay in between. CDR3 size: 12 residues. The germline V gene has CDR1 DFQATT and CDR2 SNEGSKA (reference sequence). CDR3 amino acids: CSAMRSGDTQYF. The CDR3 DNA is TGCAGTGCTATGCGGTCAGGGGATACGCAGTATTTT.

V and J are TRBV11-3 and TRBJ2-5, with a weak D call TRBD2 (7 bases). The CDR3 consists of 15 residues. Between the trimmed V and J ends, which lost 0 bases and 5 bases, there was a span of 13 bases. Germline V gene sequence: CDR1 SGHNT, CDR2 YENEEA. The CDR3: CASSLDGGAGETQYF. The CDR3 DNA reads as TGTGCCAGCAGCTTAGATGGGGGGGCAGGGGAGACCCAGTACTTC.

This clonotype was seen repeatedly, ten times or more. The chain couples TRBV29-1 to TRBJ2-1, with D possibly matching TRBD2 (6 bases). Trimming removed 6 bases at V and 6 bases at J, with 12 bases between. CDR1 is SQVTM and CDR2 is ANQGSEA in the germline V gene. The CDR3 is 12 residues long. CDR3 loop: CSVESGLNEQFF. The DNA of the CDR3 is TGCAGCGTGGAGTCGGGACTCAATGAGCAGTTCTTC.

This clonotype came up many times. The CDR3 nucleotides read TGCGCCAGCAGCGAACTCGGGGGTAGCAATCAGCCCCAGCATTTT. Its protein product is CASSELGGSNQPQHF. The rearrangement uses TRBV5-1 and TRBJ1-5, with D possibly TRBD1 on 5 matching bases. V dropped 4 bases and J dropped 0 bases, with 11 bases sitting between them. Germline V gene sequence: CDR1 SGHRS, CDR2 YFSETQ. The CDR3 extends over 15 amino acids.

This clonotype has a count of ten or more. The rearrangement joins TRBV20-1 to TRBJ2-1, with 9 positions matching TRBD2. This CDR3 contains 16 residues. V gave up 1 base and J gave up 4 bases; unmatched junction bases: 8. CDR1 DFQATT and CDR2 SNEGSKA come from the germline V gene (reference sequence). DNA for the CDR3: TGCAGTGCTAGAGGGGGAAGCGGGGGGACGTACAATGAGCAGTTCTTC. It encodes CSARGGSGGTYNEQFF.

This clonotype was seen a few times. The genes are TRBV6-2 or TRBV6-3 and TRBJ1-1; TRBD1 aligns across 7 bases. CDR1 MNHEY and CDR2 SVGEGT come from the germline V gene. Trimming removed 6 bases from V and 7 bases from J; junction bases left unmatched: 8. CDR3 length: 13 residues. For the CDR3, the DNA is TGTGCCAGCAGCCGGGGACAGAGGAGTGAAGCTTTCTTT. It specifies CASSRGQRSEAFF.

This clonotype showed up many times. CDR3: CATSRSWGVNTEAFF. The CDR3 coding sequence is TGTGCCACCAGCAGGAGTTGGGGGGTGAACACTGAAGCTTTCTTT. The rearrangement links TRBV15 to TRBJ1-1, with a tentative D call TRBD1 (5 bases). CDR3 size: 15 residues. Germline V gene lookup returns CDR1 LNHNV and CDR2 YYDKDF (reference sequence). Trimming pared 3 bases from V and 0 bases from J, leaving 11 bases between.

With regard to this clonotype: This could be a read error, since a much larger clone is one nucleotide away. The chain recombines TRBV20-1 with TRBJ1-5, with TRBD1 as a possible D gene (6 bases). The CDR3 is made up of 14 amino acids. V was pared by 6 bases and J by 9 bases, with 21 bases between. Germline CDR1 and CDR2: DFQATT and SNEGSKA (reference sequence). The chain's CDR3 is CSAFGGASHRPQHF. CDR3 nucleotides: TGCAGTGCCTTTGGGGGGGCTAGTCATCGGCCCCAGCATTTT.

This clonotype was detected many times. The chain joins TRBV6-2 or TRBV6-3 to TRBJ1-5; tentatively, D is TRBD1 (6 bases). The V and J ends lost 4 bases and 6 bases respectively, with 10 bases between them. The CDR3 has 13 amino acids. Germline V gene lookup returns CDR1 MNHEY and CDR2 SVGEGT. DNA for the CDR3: TGTGCCAGCAGTTTGGGGGGGGCTCAGCCCCAGCATTTT. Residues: CASSLGGAQPQHF.

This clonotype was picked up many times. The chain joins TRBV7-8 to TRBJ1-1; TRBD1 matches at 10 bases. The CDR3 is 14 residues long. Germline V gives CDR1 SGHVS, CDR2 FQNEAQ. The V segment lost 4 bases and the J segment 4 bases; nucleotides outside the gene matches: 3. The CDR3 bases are TGTGCCAGCAGCTGGACAGGGGGTCGCACTGAAGCTTTCTTT. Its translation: CASSWTGGRTEAFF.

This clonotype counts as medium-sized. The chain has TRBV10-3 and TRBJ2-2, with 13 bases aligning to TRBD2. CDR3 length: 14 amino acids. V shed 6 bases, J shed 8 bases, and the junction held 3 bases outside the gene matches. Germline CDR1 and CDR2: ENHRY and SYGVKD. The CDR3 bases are TGTGCCATCAGAGGACTAGCGGGAGTGGGGGAGCTGTTTTTT. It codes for CAIRGLAGVGELFF.

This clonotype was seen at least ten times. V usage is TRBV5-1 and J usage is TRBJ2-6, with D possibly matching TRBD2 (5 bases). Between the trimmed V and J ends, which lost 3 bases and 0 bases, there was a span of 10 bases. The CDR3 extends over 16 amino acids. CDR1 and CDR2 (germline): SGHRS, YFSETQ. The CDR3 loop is CASSWAGVSGANVLTF. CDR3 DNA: TGCGCCAGCAGCTGGGCCGGGGTCTCTGGGGCCAACGTCCTGACTTTC.

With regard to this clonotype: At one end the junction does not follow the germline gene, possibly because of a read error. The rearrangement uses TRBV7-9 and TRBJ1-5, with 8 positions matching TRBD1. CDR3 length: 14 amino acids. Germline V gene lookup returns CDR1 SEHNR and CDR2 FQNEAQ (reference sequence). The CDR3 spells CASSPAGGNQPQNF. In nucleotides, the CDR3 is TGTGCCAGCAGCCCGGCAGGGGGCAATCAGCCCCAGAATTTT. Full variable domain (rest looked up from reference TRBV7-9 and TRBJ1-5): DTGVSQNPRHKITKRGQNVTFRCDPISEHNRLYWYRQTLGQGPEFLTYFQNEAQLEKSRLLSDRFSAERPKGSFSTLEIQRTEQGDSAMYLCASSPAGGNQPQNFGDGTRLSIL.